The T cell receptor (beta chain) described here comes from a study of cytomegalovirus exposure and HLA in healthy donors. The study ran its PCR with 60 Vbeta and 13 Jbeta primers. Only in-frame clones appear in the TCRdb table, and some are missing; sequencing was by immunoSEQ multiplex PCR. The sample lists 150,000 or so clones; 75% to 85% were seen once. Donors consisted of healthy bone marrow donors. Per the germline V gene, CDR1 is SQVTM and CDR2 is ANQGSEA. The junction had 2 bases not matched to a gene; V was cut back by 7 bases and J by 0 bases. The CDR3 is made up of 12 amino acids. This clone has only one observation. Its matching antigen is unknown. Study findings and constraints: Later, TCR association rates were found to vary by HLA locus, highest for DRB1 and lowest for HLA-C. There were several of the most significant clusters that appeared linked to common viral pathogens in a later analysis.

This clonotype was obtained from a man in his fifties or sixties in good health and CMV-seropositive. The chain joins TRBV29-1 to TRBJ1-1; 7 nucleotides agree with TRBD1. Sequencing was carried out using PBMCs. CDR3 coding DNA: TGCAGCGGGGGGACAGTGAACACTGAAGCTTTCTTT. Protein product: CSGGTVNTEAFF.